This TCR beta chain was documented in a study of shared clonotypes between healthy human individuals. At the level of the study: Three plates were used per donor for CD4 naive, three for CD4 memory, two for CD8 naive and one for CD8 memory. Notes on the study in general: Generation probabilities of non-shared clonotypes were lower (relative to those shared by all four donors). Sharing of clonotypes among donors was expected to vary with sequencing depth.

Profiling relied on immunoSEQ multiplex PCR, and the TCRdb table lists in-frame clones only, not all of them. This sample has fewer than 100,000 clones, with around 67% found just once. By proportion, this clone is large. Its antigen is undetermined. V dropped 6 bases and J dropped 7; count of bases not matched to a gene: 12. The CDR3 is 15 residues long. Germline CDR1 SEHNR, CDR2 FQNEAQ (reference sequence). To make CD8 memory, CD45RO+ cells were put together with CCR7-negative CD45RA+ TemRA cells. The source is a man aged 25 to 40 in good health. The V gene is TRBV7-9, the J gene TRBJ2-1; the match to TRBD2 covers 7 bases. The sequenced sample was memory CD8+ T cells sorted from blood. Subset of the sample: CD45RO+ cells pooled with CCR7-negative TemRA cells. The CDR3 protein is CASSPPDAGANEQFF. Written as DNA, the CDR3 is TGTGCCAGCAGTCCACCGGACGCGGGAGCTAATGAGCAGTTCTTC.